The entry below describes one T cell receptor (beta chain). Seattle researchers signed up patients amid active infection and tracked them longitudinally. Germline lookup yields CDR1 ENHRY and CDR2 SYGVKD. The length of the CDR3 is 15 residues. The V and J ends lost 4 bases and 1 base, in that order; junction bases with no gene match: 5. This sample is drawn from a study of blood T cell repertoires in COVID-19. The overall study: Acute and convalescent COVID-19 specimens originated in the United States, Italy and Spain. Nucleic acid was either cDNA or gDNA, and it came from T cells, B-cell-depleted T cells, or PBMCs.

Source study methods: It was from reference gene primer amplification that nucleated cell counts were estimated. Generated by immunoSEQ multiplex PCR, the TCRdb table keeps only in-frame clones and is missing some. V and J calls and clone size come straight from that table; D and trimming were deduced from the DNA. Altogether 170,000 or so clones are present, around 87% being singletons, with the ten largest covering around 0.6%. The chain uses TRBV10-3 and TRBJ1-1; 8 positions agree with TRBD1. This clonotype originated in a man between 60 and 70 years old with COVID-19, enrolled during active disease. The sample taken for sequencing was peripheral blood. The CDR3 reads CAISGTGTGNTEAFF. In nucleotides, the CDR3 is TGTGCCATCAGTGGAACCGGGACAGGGAACACTGAAGCTTTCTTT.